This TCR beta chain appears in the sequencing data of a study of read filtering for tumor transcriptome and immune sequencing. Looking at the study overall: The cohort had 17 men and roughly 13 women aged roughly 40 to 90, mean about 70 years.

Every patient had bone marrow sampled while the disease was active. The library was built from around 400 ng RNA with molecular barcoded adaptors for alpha/delta and beta/gamma chains. TCRdb processed the reads anew with MiXCR; each CDR3 protein has one entry. The sample shows 15,000 or so distinct CDR3 sequences, roughly 22% of them seen only once. This clonotype was counted ten times or more. CDR3 length: 11 amino acids. Germline loops: CDR1 KGHDR, CDR2 SFDVKD. Between the trimmed V and J ends, which lost 6 bases and 12 bases, there was a span of 11 bases. This clonotype originated in a donor at least 40 years old with multiple myeloma. The chain combines TRBV24-1 with TRBJ2-1; no clear D. The sample comprised a population of CD138-negative cells sorted from bone marrow. DNA of the CDR3: TGTGCCACCAGTTCCTCCCGGATGCAGTTCTTC. Amino acids: CATSSSRMQFF.